This T cell receptor (beta chain) emerged from a study of shared clonotypes between healthy human individuals. Study at large: Three CD4 naive, three CD4 memory, two CD8 naive and one CD8 memory plate were used per donor.

With respect to this clone: As yet, its antigen is unknown.

General study findings and limits: In having few donors, the study represented limited genetic and exposure-history diversity. Clonotype sharing across donors was expected to vary with sequencing depth. Rarefaction demonstrated incomplete sorted-subset sequencing despite large depth.

Trimming cost V 4 bases and J 0 bases, with 9 bases left between them. This CDR3 has 14 amino acids. Germline V gene sequence: CDR1 MNHNS, CDR2 SASEGT. This table comes from immunoSEQ multiplex PCR, and its TCRdb copy is limited to in-frame clones, with some not included. Of 2 million to 3 million clones listed, 93% are singletons. The V gene is TRBV6-1, the J gene TRBJ1-1; no firm D call. Sequencing input: naive CD4+ T cells from PBMCs. Subset in this sample: CD45RA+ positively selected. The source is a young man in good health. Some clones in this sample may be carry-over from other donors' samples. CDR3 sequence: CASSGRVLNTEAFF. CDR3 sequence (DNA): TGTGCCAGCAGTGGGAGGGTCTTGAACACTGAAGCTTTCTTT.